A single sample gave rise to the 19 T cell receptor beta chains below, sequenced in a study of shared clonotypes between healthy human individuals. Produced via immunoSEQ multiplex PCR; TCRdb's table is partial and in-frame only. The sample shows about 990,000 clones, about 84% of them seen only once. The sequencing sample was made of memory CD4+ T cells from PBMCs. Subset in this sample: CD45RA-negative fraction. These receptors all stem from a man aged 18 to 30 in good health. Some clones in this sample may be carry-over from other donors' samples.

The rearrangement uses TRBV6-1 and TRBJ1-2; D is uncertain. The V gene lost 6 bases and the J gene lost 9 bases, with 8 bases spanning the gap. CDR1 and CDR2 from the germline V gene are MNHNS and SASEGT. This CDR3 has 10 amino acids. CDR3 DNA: TGTGCCAGCAGCGCCCTTCGCTACACCTTC. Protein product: CASSALRYTF.

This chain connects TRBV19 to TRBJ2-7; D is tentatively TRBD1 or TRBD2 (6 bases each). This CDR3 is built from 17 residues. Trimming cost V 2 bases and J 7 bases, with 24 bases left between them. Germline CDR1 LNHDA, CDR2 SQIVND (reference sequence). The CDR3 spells CASSIRAAGHSMGEQYF. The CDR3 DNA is TGTGCCAGTAGTATACGTGCTGCGGGACACTCAATGGGGGAGCAGTACTTC. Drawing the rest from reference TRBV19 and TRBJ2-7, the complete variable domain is DGGITQSPKYLFRKEGQNVTLSCEQNLNHDAMYWYRQDPGQGLRLIYYSQIVNDFQKGDIAEGYSVSREKKESFPLTVTSAQKNPTAFYLCASSIRAAGHSMGEQYFGPGTRLTVT.

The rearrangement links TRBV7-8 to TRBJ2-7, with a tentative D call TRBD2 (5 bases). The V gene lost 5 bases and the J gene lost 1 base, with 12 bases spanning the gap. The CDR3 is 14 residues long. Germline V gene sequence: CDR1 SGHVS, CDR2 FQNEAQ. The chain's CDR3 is CASSRTSHSYEQYF. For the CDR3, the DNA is TGTGCCAGCAGCAGGACTTCGCATTCCTACGAGCAGTACTTC. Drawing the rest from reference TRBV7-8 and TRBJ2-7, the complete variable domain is GAGVSQSPRYKVAKRGQDVALRCDPISGHVSLFWYQQALGQGPEFLTYFQNEAQLDKSGLPSDRFFAERPEGSVSTLKIQRTQQEDSAVYLCASSRTSHSYEQYFGPGTRLTVT.

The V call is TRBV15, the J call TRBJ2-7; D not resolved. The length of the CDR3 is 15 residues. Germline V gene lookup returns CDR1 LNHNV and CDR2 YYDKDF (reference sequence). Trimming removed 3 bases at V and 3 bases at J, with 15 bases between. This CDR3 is CATSRGSVQLYEQYF. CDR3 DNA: TGTGCCACCAGCAGGGGGTCGGTCCAACTCTACGAGCAGTACTTC. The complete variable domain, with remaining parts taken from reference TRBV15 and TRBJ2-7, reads DAMVIQNPRYQVTQFGKPVTLSCSQTLNHNVMYWYQQKSSQAPKLLFHYYDKDFNNEADTPDNFQSRRPNTSFCFLDIRSPGLGDTAMYLCATSRGSVQLYEQYFGPGTRLTVT.

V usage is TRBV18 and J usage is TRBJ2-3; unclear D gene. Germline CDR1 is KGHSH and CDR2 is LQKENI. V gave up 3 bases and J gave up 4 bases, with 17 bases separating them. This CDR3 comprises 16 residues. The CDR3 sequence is CASSPSGGWASDTQYF. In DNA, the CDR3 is TGTGCCAGCTCACCTTCAGGTGGGTGGGCGTCAGATACGCAGTATTTT.

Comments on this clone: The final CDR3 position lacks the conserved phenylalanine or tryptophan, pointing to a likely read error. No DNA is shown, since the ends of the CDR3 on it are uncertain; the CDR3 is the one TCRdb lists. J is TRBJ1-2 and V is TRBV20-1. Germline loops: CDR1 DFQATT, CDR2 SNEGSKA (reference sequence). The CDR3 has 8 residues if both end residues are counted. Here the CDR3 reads CSARGSVG.

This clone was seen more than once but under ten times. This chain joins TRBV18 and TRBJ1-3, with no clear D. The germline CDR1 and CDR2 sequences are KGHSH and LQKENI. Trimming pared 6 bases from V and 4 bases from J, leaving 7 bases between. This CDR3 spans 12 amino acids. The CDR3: CASSDLGNTIYF. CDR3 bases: TGTGCCAGCTCTGACCTCGGAAACACCATATATTTT.

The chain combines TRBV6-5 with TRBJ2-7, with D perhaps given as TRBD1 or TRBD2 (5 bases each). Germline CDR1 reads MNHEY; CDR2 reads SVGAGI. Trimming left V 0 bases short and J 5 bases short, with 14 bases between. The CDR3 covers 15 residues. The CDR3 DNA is TGTGCCAGCAGTTACTCCTGGGCAGGGACCCACGAGCAGTACTTC. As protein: CASSYSWAGTHEQYF.

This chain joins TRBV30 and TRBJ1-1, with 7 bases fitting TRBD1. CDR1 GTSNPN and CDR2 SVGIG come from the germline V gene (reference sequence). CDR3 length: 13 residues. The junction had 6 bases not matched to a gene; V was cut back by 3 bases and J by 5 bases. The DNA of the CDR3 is TGTGCCTGGAGGACAGGGTACGGAACTGAAGCTTTCTTT. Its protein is CAWRTGYGTEAFF. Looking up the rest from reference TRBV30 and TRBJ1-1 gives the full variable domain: SQTIHQWPATLVQPVGSPLSLECTVEGTSNPNLYWYRQAAGRGLQLLFYSVGIGQISSEVPQNLSASRPQDRQFILSSKKLLLSDSGFYLCAWRTGYGTEAFFGQGTRLTVV.

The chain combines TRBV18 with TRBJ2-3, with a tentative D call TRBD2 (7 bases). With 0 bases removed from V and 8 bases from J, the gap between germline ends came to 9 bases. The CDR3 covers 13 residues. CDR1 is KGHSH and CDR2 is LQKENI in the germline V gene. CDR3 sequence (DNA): TGTGCCAGCTCACCACCTGCGGGGGCTACGCAGTATTTT. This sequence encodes CASSPPAGATQYF.

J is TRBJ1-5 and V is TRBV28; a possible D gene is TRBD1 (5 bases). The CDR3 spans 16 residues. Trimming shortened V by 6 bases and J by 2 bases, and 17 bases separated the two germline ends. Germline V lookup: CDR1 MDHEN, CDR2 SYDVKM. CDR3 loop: CASSPGTRRGNQPQHF. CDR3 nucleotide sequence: TGTGCCAGCAGCCCTGGGACCCGCAGGGGCAATCAGCCCCAGCATTTT.

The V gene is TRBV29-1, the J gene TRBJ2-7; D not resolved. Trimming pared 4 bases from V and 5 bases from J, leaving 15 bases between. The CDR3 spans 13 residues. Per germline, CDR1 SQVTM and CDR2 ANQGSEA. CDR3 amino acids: CSVVPEPHHEQYF. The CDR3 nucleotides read TGCAGCGTTGTCCCGGAGCCCCACCACGAGCAGTACTTC.

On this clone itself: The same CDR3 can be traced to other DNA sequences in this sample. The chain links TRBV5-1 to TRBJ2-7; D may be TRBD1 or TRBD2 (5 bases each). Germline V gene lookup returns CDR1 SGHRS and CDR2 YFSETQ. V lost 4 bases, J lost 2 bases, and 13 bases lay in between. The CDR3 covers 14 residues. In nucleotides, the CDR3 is TGCGCCAGCAGCCCCCAGGGAGCGGCCTACGAGCAGTACTTC. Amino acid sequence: CASSPQGAAYEQYF.

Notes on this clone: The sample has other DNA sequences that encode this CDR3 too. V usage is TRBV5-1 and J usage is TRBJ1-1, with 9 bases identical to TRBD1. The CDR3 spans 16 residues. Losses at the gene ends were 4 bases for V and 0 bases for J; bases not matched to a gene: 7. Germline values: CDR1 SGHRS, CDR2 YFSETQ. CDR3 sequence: CASSPGQGNMNTEAFF. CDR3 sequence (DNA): TGCGCCAGCAGCCCGGGACAGGGAAACATGAACACTGAAGCTTTCTTT.

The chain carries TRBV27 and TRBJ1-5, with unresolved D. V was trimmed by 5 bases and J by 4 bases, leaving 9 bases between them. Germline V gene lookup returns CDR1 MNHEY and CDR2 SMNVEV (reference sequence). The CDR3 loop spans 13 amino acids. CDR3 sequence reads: CASSKSKNQPQHF. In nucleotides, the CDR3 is TGTGCCAGCAGTAAGAGTAAAAATCAGCCCCAGCATTTT.

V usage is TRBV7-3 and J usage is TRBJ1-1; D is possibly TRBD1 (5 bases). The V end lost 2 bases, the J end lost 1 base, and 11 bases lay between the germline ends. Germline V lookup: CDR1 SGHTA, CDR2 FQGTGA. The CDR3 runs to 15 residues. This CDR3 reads CASSLFGGGNTEAFF. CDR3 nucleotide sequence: TGTGCCAGCAGCTTATTCGGGGGAGGGAACACTGAAGCTTTCTTT.

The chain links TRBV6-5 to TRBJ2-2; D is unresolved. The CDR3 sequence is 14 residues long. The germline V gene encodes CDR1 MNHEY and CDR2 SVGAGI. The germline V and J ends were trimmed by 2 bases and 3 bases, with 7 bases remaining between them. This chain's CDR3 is CASSYQWDTGELFF. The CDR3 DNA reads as TGTGCCAGCAGTTACCAGTGGGACACCGGGGAGCTGTTTTTT.

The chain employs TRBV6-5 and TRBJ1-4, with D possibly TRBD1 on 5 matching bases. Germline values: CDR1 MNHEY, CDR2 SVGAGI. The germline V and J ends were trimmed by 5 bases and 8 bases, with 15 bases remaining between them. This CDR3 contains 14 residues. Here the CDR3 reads CASSTGAQREKLFF. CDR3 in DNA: TGTGCCAGCAGTACCGGGGCTCAGCGGGAAAAACTGTTTTTT.

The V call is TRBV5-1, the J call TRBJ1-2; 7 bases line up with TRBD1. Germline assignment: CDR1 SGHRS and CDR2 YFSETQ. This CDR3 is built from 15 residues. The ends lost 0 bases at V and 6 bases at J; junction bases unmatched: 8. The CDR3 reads CASSLARQGLDGYTF. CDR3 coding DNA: TGCGCCAGCAGCTTGGCCCGACAGGGATTGGATGGCTACACCTTC.